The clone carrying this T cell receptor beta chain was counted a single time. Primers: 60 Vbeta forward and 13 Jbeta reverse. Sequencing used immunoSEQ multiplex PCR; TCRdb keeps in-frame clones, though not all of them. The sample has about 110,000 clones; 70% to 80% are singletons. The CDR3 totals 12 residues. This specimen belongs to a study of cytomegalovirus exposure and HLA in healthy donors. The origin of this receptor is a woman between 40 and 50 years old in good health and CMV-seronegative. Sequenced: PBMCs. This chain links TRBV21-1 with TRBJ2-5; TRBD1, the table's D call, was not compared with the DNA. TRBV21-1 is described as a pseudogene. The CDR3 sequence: CASTTGQAVQYF. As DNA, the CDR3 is TGTGCCAGCACCACCGGACAGGCGGTGCAGTACTTC.